These 5 T cell receptor beta chains originate from one sample sequenced in a study of blood T cell repertoires in COVID-19. Generated by immunoSEQ multiplex PCR, the TCRdb table keeps only in-frame clones and is missing some. The repertoire consists of about 250,000 clones, with about four fifths occurring once and the leading ten covering about 5%. Sequenced material: PBMCs or T cells enriched from blood (not recorded which). These receptors came from a man aged 35 to 55 who had been exposed to COVID-19.

CDR3 sequence (DNA): TGTGCCAGCTCAAGGGACAGCCTGAACACCGGGGAGCTGTTTTTT. Protein: CASSRDSLNTGELFF. The chain combines TRBV18 with TRBJ2-2; TRBD1 aligns across 7 bases. This CDR3 comprises 15 residues. Per germline, CDR1 KGHSH and CDR2 LQKENI. Germline trimming cut 5 bases from V and 1 base from J; bases unmatched to any gene: 4.

The table lists this clone with many counts. V is TRBV19 and J is TRBJ2-7; D possibly corresponds to TRBD1 (6 bases). CDR1 is LNHDA, CDR2 SQIVND, per germline (reference sequence). Trimming stripped 10 bases from V and 0 bases from J, with 13 bases between. This CDR3 spans 13 amino acids. The CDR3 here is CATWDTHSYEQYF. CDR3 nucleotide sequence: TGTGCCACCTGGGACACTCACTCCTACGAGCAGTACTTC.

The table lists this clone with a few counts. The J gene is TRBJ2-5, the V gene TRBV27, with D uncertain. With 4 bases removed from V and 5 bases from J, the gap between germline ends came to 8 bases. Germline V gives CDR1 MNHEY, CDR2 SMNVEV (reference sequence). The length of the CDR3 is 12 residues. The chain's CDR3 is CASSSPAETQYF. CDR3 nucleotides: TGTGCCAGCAGTTCCCCCGCGGAGACCCAGTACTTC.

V usage is TRBV5-1 and J usage is TRBJ2-1; 10 nucleotides match TRBD1. The V and J ends lost 5 bases and 3 bases, in that order; junction bases with no gene match: 2. This CDR3 has 14 amino acids. Germline values: CDR1 SGHRS, CDR2 YFSETQ. In nucleotides, the CDR3 is TGCGCCAGCAGTAGGGACAGGGGCTACAATGAGCAGTTCTTC. This translates into CASSRDRGYNEQFF.

The V call is TRBV29-1, the J call TRBJ2-7; TRBD1 might be the D (5 bases). This CDR3 has 14 residues. Trimming cost V 7 bases and J 0 bases, with 16 bases left between them. Germline V gene data show CDR1 as SQVTM and CDR2 as ANQGSEA. The CDR3 bases are TGCAGCGCAGCTACAGGTGTTGCCTCCTACGAGCAGTACTTC. Translated, it gives CSAATGVASYEQYF.